The 12 T cell receptor beta chains reported below all come from one sample, sequenced in a study of blood T cell repertoires in COVID-19. Libraries were prepared by immunoSEQ multiplex PCR; TCRdb keeps only in-frame clonotypes and omits some of them. The sample consists of 150,000 to 200,000 clones, approximately 80% of them appearing once. Sequencing used peripheral blood. The receptors were sampled from a man between 65 and 79 years old who had recovered from COVID-19.

As DNA, the CDR3 is TGTGCCAGCAGCGTAGCAGCACTAGCTAACCGGGAGACCCAGTACTTC. Protein product: CASSVAALANRETQYF. The chain is built from TRBV9 and TRBJ2-5; possibly TRBD2 for D (6 bases). Trimming removed 0 bases at V and 5 bases at J, with 17 bases between. Germline V CDR1 and CDR2: SGDLS, YYNGEE. This CDR3 region has 16 residues. Full variable domain (rest looked up from reference TRBV9 and TRBJ2-5): DSGVTQTPKHLITATGQRVTLRCSPRSGDLSVYWYQQSLDQGLQFLIQYYNGEERAKGNILERFSAQQFPDLHSELNLSSLELGDSALYFCASSVAALANRETQYFGPGTRLLVL.

The V and J genes are TRBV5-1 and TRBJ1-6; TRBD1 is a possible D gene (6 bases). V lost 1 base to trimming and J lost 13 bases, with 21 bases between them. Germline lookup yields CDR1 SGHRS and CDR2 YFSETQ. The length of the CDR3 is 16 residues. This chain's CDR3 is CASSLTQGTGAWPLHF. CDR3 DNA sequence: TGCGCCAGCAGCTTGACTCAGGGGACCGGGGCTTGGCCCCTCCACTTT.

The CDR3 protein is CASSIGRTNEKLFF. Written as DNA, the CDR3 is TGTGCCAGTAGTATAGGGAGGACTAATGAAAAACTGTTTTTT. The rearrangement joins TRBV19 to TRBJ1-4; no clear D gene. CDR1 LNHDA and CDR2 SQIVND come from the germline V gene (reference sequence). Trimming stripped 1 base from V and 2 bases from J, with 5 bases between. The CDR3 is made up of 14 amino acids.

This clone was counted a few times. The chain links TRBV13 to TRBJ1-1, with TRBD1 identical over 7 bases. The CDR3 consists of 14 residues. Germline CDR1 PRHDT, CDR2 FYEKMQ (reference sequence). The ends lost 6 bases at V and 5 bases at J; junction bases unmatched: 9. The CDR3: CASREAGGRTEAFF. The CDR3 DNA is TGTGCCAGCAGGGAAGCAGGGGGTCGGACTGAAGCTTTCTTT.

This chain uses TRBV29-1 with TRBJ1-5; no definite D call. Looked up from germline, CDR1 is SQVTM and CDR2 is ANQGSEA. V was shortened by 0 bases and J by 4 bases, with 7 bases between the two germline ends. CDR3 length equals 13 residues. The CDR3 loop reads CSVEDRGNQPQHF. The CDR3 bases are TGCAGCGTTGAAGATCGAGGGAATCAGCCCCAGCATTTT.

This clone was seen at least ten times. This chain joins TRBV7-3 and TRBJ1-1; the D gene is possibly TRBD1 (6 bases). Trimming stripped 6 bases from V and 6 bases from J, with 23 bases between. The length of the CDR3 is 16 residues. Germline CDR1 is SGHTA and CDR2 is FQGTGA. The CDR3 sequence: CASRSARGYLKAEAFF. CDR3 DNA sequence: TGTGCCAGCAGATCAGCCAGGGGCTATCTTAAGGCTGAAGCTTTCTTT.

This rearrangement joins TRBV5-1 to TRBJ2-7; 8 bases line up with TRBD2. The J segment lost 6 bases and the V segment lost 0 bases, leaving 11 bases of the junction unmatched. The CDR3 has 16 residues. Germline CDR1 and CDR2: SGHRS and YFSETQ. CDR3 nucleotides: TGCGCCAGCAGCTTGGTTGTAGGACTAGCTTTAGTCGAGCAGTACTTC. Residues: CASSLVVGLALVEQYF.

The chain employs TRBV15 and TRBJ2-1; 13 bases match TRBD2. The CDR3 has 17 amino acids. Germline loops: CDR1 LNHNV, CDR2 YYDKDF (reference sequence). V lost 3 bases, J lost 0 bases, and 2 bases stayed unmatched. The CDR3 sequence: CATSSRTSGSSYNEQFF. The CDR3, as DNA: TGTGCCACCAGCAGTCGGACTAGCGGGAGCTCCTACAATGAGCAGTTCTTC.

This clone was seen just once. This chain connects TRBV6-5 to TRBJ2-5; 11 bases map to TRBD1. The CDR3 spans 15 residues. V trimming: 6 bases; J trimming: 5 bases; junction bases outside the gene matches: 8. CDR1 and CDR2 from the germline V gene are MNHEY and SVGAGI. DNA of the CDR3: TGTGCCAGCAGAGGACAGGGGGCGAATCGGGAGACCCAGTACTTC. Its translation is CASRGQGANRETQYF.

The gene calls are TRBV10-2 and TRBJ2-7, with TRBD1 matching over 9 bases. Germline lookup yields CDR1 WSHSY and CDR2 SAAADI. The V gene end was trimmed by 8 bases and the J gene end by 3 bases; junction bases not matched to a gene: 8. The CDR3 is made up of 14 amino acids. DNA of the CDR3: TGCGCCAGCGGTAAGGGACAGGGAAACTACGAGCAGTACTTC. Its translation: CASGKGQGNYEQYF.

The CDR3 loop is CSASGGTRKEQYF. Here the CDR3 DNA reads TGCAGTGCTAGTGGCGGGACTAGAAAAGAGCAGTACTTC. The chain links TRBV20-1 to TRBJ2-7; the match to TRBD2 covers 8 bases. V lost 3 bases, J lost 7 bases, and 8 bases stayed unmatched. CDR1 is DFQATT and CDR2 is SNEGSKA in the germline V gene (reference sequence). The CDR3 runs 13 residues.

V and J are TRBV7-9 and TRBJ2-1, with D hard to call. V shed 0 bases and J shed 7 bases, with 7 bases lying between them. CDR3 length equals 13 residues. Per the germline V gene, CDR1 is SEHNR and CDR2 is FQNEAQ (reference sequence). CDR3 amino acids: CASSLASRNEQFF. CDR3 DNA: TGTGCCAGCAGCTTAGCGTCCCGGAATGAGCAGTTCTTC.